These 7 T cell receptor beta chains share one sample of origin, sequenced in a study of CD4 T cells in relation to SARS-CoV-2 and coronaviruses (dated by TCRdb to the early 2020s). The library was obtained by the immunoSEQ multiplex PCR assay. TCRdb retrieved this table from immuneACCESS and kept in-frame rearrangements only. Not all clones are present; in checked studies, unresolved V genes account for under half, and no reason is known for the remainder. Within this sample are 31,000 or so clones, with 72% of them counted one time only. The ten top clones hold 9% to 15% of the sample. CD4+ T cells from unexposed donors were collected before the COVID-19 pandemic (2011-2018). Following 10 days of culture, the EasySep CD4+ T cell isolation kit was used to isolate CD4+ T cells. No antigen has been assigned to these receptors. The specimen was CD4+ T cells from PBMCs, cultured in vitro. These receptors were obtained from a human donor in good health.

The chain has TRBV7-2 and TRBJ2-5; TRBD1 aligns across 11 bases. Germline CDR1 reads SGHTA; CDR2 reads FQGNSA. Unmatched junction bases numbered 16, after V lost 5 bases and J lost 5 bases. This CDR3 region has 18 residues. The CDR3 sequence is CASSPTHVRTGGAETQYF. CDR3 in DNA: TGTGCCAGCAGCCCGACCCACGTTAGGACAGGGGGCGCGGAGACCCAGTACTTC.

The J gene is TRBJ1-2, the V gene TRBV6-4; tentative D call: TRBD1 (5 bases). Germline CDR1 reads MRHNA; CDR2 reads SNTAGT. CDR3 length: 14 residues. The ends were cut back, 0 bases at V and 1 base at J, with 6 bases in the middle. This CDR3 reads CASSDSRGNYGYTF. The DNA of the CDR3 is TGTGCCAGCAGTGACTCGAGGGGTAACTATGGCTACACCTTC.

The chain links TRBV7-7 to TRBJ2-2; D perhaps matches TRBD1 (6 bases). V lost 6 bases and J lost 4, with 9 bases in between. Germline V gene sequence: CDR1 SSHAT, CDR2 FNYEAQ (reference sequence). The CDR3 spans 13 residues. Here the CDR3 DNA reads TGTGCCAGCAGTCCGGACAGCACCGGGGAGCTGTTTTTT. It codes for CASSPDSTGELFF. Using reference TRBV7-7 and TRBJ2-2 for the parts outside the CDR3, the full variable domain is GAGVSQSPRYKVTKRGQDVTLRCDPISSHATLYWYQQALGQGPEFLTYFNYEAQPDKSGLPSDRFSAERPEGSISTLTIQRTEQRDSAMYRCASSPDSTGELFFGEGSRLTVL.

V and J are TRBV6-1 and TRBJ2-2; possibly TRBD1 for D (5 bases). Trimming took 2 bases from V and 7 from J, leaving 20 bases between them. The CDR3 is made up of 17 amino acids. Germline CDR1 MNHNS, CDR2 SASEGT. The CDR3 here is CASSERGRAVSSGELFF. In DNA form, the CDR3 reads TGTGCCAGCAGTGAAAGGGGCAGGGCAGTCTCTAGCGGGGAGCTGTTTTTT.

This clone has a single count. CDR3 sequence reads: CASSAGSPTDTQYF. In nucleotides, the CDR3 is TGTGCCAGCAGTGCAGGGTCACCCACAGATACGCAGTATTTT. The genes are TRBV2 and TRBJ2-3; TRBD1 might be the D (5 bases). Per the germline V gene, CDR1 is SNHLY and CDR2 is FYNNEI. V was trimmed by 4 bases and J by 2 bases, leaving 10 bases between them. This CDR3 has 14 residues.

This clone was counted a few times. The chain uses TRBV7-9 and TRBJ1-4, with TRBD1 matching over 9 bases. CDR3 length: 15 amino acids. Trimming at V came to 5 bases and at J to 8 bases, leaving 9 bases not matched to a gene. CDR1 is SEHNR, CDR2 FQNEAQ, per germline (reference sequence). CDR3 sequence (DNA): TGTGCCAGCAGCGCGGGACAGGGCTTGGGGGAAAAACTGTTTTTT. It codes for CASSAGQGLGEKLFF.

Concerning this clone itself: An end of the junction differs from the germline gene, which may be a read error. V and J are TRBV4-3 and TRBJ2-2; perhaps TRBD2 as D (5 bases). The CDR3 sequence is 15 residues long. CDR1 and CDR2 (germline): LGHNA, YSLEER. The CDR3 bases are TGCGCCAGCAGCCAAGAGACTACGAAGACCGGGGAGCTGTTTTTT. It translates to CASSQETTKTGELFF.